Below, 15 T cell receptor beta chains from the same sample are listed, as sequenced in a study of blood T cell repertoires in COVID-19. The table came from immunoSEQ multiplex PCR; TCRdb's copy has only in-frame clones and leaves some out. Among 40,000 to 50,000 clones listed, roughly nine tenths were seen once. Specimen: peripheral blood. The receptors were gathered from a human donor in a cohort sampled during active COVID-19.

The V call is TRBV6-1, the J call TRBJ2-7; 11 bases agree with TRBD2. The V gene's germline CDR1 is MNHNS and CDR2 SASEGT. Unmatched junction bases numbered 2, after V lost 3 bases and J lost 1 base. CDR3 length equals 15 residues. CDR3 sequence: CASSDGTSGSYEQYF. CDR3 DNA sequence: TGTGCCAGCAGTGACGGGACTAGCGGATCCTACGAGCAGTACTTC.

The chain is built from TRBV27 and TRBJ2-4; D is ambiguous. With 3 bases removed from V and 7 bases from J, the gap between germline ends came to 10 bases. This CDR3 spans 13 amino acids. Germline assignment: CDR1 MNHEY and CDR2 SMNVEV (reference sequence). CDR3 nucleotides: TGTGCCAGCAGTTTGAGATACCGGAACATTCAGTACTTC. Translated: CASSLRYRNIQYF.

V is TRBV29-1 and J is TRBJ1-5, with D perhaps matching TRBD1 (5 bases). Per the germline V gene, CDR1 is SQVTM and CDR2 is ANQGSEA. The CDR3 sequence is 14 residues long. V lost 5 bases to trimming and J lost 6 bases, with 17 bases between them. The CDR3 DNA follows: TGCAGCGTTAGCGGGGGACGCGAGGGTCAGCCCCAGCATTTT. Its protein is CSVSGGREGQPQHF.

DNA of the CDR3: TGTGCCAGCAGCTTAACGGGGGGGGGCTCCGGAAACACCATATATTTT. It yields the protein CASSLTGGGSGNTIYF. J is TRBJ1-3 and V is TRBV7-8, with D possibly matching TRBD1 (6 bases). CDR1 is SGHVS and CDR2 is FQNEAQ in the germline V gene. The CDR3 covers 16 residues. Trimming left V 2 bases short and J 4 bases short, with 15 bases between.

The chain employs TRBV30 and TRBJ1-2; possible D gene TRBD1, 6 bases. Trimming cost V 2 bases and J 3 bases, with 13 bases left between them. The germline CDR1 and CDR2 sequences are GTSNPN and SVGIG (reference sequence). The CDR3 is 14 residues long. The CDR3 DNA follows: TGTGCCTGGAGTCAGGGGATGTCGGACTATGGCTACACCTTC. Translation gives CAWSQGMSDYGYTF.

The rearrangement joins TRBV7-2 to TRBJ2-2; D is undetermined. Germline V gene data show CDR1 as SGHTA and CDR2 as FQGNSA. V lost 8 bases and J lost 8, with 12 bases in between. The CDR3 loop spans 12 amino acids. CDR3 sequence (DNA): TGTGCCAGCTCTCGCCGGCGGGGGGAGCTGTTTTTT. Protein: CASSRRRGELFF. Full variable domain (rest looked up from reference TRBV7-2 and TRBJ2-2): GAGVSQSPSNKVTEKGKDVELRCDPISGHTALYWYRQSLGQGLEFLIYFQGNSAPDKSGLPSDRFSAERTGGSVSTLTIQRTQQEDSAVYLCASSRRRGELFFGEGSRLTVL.

The V gene is TRBV3-1 (or the pseudogene TRBV3-2), the J gene TRBJ2-5; D may be TRBD2 (5 bases). Trimming stripped 3 bases from V and 5 bases from J, with 13 bases between. Per the germline V gene, CDR1 is LGHDT and CDR2 is YNNKEL (reference sequence). The CDR3 length is 14 residues. CDR3 loop: CASSHSRGMETQYF. The CDR3 nucleotides read TGTGCCAGCAGCCATTCACGGGGTATGGAGACCCAGTACTTC.

The chain recombines TRBV5-1 with TRBJ2-7; 9 bases fit TRBD1. V shed 0 bases and J 6 bases; nucleotides not matched to a gene: 13. The CDR3 is made up of 17 amino acids. Germline V gene sequence: CDR1 SGHRS, CDR2 YFSETQ. The CDR3 spells CASSLATGLQGASEQYF. The CDR3 nucleotides are TGCGCCAGCAGCTTGGCAACGGGATTACAGGGGGCCTCCGAGCAGTACTTC.

The DNA of the CDR3 is TGTGCCACCAGACGAGGACCACGGGGGGGGGTGGCTTATGGCTACACCTTC. Translated: CATRRGPRGGVAYGYTF. The chain combines TRBV6-6 with TRBJ1-2; perhaps TRBD1 as D (5 bases). This CDR3 is built from 17 residues. The V and J ends lost 10 bases and 5 bases respectively, with 29 bases between them. Germline V gene sequence: CDR1 MNHNY, CDR2 SVGAGI (reference sequence).

The genes are TRBV10-3 and TRBJ2-1; TRBD2 agrees at 10 bases. With 7 bases clipped from V and 3 bases from J, the junction kept 9 bases outside the gene matches. The CDR3 sequence is 16 residues long. The germline V gene encodes CDR1 ENHRY and CDR2 SYGVKD. CDR3 in amino acids: CAIKVGAGGLYNEQFF. DNA of the CDR3: TGTGCCATCAAAGTGGGAGCGGGGGGGCTCTACAATGAGCAGTTCTTC.

The V gene is TRBV6-6, the J gene TRBJ2-4; 15 bases align to TRBD2. The CDR3 sequence is 15 residues long. With 7 bases clipped from V and 14 bases from J, the junction kept 12 bases outside the gene matches. Germline lookup yields CDR1 MNHNY and CDR2 SVGAGI (reference sequence). The CDR3 sequence is CASTQYKGLAGGKYF. The CDR3 DNA reads as TGTGCCAGCACACAATACAAGGGACTAGCGGGGGGCAAGTACTTC.

The chain has TRBV10-3 and TRBJ1-1; D gene uncertain. From germline, CDR1 is ENHRY and CDR2 SYGVKD. The V end was cut by 9 bases, the J end by 0 bases, with 14 bases between. The CDR3 has 14 residues. As DNA, the CDR3 is TGTGCCATACGCCGTGAGGTAATGAACACTGAAGCTTTCTTT. Amino acids: CAIRREVMNTEAFF.

The CDR3 coding sequence is TGTGCCAGCAGTGGGACAGGGGGCGTGGAGACCCAGTACTTC. Translating gives CASSGTGGVETQYF. This chain links TRBV2 with TRBJ2-5; 11 bases are shared with TRBD1. CDR1 is SNHLY and CDR2 is FYNNEI in the germline V gene. The CDR3 is 14 residues long. J lost 5 bases, V lost 4 bases, and 3 bases had no gene match.

This chain connects TRBV7-2 to TRBJ2-5; 11 positions agree with TRBD2. J lost 5 bases, V lost 5 bases, and 7 bases had no gene match. CDR1 and CDR2 from the germline V gene are SGHTA and FQGNSA. The CDR3 contains 15 residues. In DNA, the CDR3 is TGTGCCAGCAGCCTAACTAGCGGGGGTGTGGAGACCCAGTACTTC. It is translated as CASSLTSGGVETQYF.

The rearrangement uses TRBV6-5 and TRBJ1-1; weak D call: TRBD1 (5 bases). The CDR3 spans 15 residues. V was trimmed by 0 bases and J by 3 bases, leaving 11 bases between them. The V gene's germline CDR1 is MNHEY and CDR2 SVGAGI. In nucleotides, the CDR3 is TGTGCCAGCAGTTACTCACCCGGGACTTACACTGAAGCTTTCTTT. Translation: CASSYSPGTYTEAFF.